A single sample is the source of the 12 T cell receptor beta chains below, sequenced in a study of CD8 T cells in Susac syndrome. Reverse transcription of about 0.5 to 1 ug RNA was carried out with random hexamers. MiXCR was run by TCRdb on the immunoSEQ multiplex PCR reads, yielding one entry per CDR3 protein. Of some 75,000 distinct CDR3 sequences listed, approximately 95% are singletons. The sample consisted of CD8+ T cells from PBMCs. The receptors derive from a human donor with Susac syndrome.

This chain links TRBV4-1 with TRBJ2-4, with a tentative D call TRBD2 (5 bases). CDR1 MGHRA and CDR2 YSYEKL come from the germline V gene. Between the trimmed V and J ends, which lost 5 bases and 1 base, there was a span of 12 bases. The CDR3 is 15 residues long. The CDR3 DNA follows: TGCGCCAGCAGCTTTAGTTCGGGGGCCAAAAACATTCAGTACTTC. Amino acid sequence: CASSFSSGAKNIQYF.

The CDR3 DNA is TGTGCCAGCAGTGCCTGGGACAGGGCGGCCGGGGAGCTGTTTTTT. The encoded protein is CASSAWDRAAGELFF. The chain joins TRBV28 to TRBJ2-2; 9 positions agree with TRBD1. Trimming cost V 5 bases and J 6 bases; bases outside gene matches: 7. CDR1 MDHEN and CDR2 SYDVKM come from the germline V gene. CDR3 length: 15 amino acids.

The J gene is TRBJ2-3, the V gene TRBV6-6; D is undetermined. CDR1 is MNHNY, CDR2 SVGAGI, per germline (reference sequence). This CDR3 has 13 residues. V was cut by 1 base and J by 6 bases, with 8 bases left in between. CDR3 sequence: CASSYLGYDTQYF. In DNA form, the CDR3 reads TGTGCCAGCAGTTACTTGGGGTACGATACGCAGTATTTT.

The rearrangement joins TRBV28 to TRBJ1-2; the D gene is possibly TRBD1 (6 bases). Trimming shortened V by 5 bases and J by 4 bases, and 14 bases separated the two germline ends. The CDR3 is 14 residues long. In germline, CDR1 is MDHEN, CDR2 SYDVKM. CDR3 in amino acids: CASSTSDRFYGYTF. The CDR3 DNA sequence: TGTGCCAGCAGTACCTCGGACAGATTCTATGGCTACACCTTC.

The chain links TRBV6-2 or TRBV6-3 to TRBJ1-1; D may be TRBD1 (5 bases). V shed 4 bases and J shed 4 bases, with 10 bases lying between them. This CDR3 region has 13 residues. Germline assignment: CDR1 MNHEY and CDR2 SVGEGT. CDR3 bases: TGTGCCAGCAGTTGGGGCGCCGCCACTGAAGCTTTCTTT. Its protein is CASSWGAATEAFF.

The genes are TRBV6-4 and TRBJ2-2; no definite D call. The germline V and J ends were trimmed by 0 bases and 3 bases, with 2 bases remaining between them. This CDR3 region has 13 residues. Germline CDR1 is MRHNA and CDR2 is SNTAGT. The CDR3 DNA sequence: TGTGCCAGCAGTGACTCCTACACCGGGGAGCTGTTTTTT. This codes for CASSDSYTGELFF.

This clonotype was counted once. This sequence joins TRBV2 and TRBJ2-3; unclear D gene. Trimming took off 3 bases at V and 6 bases at J, with 10 bases between the two ends. Germline V gene sequence: CDR1 SNHLY, CDR2 FYNNEI. The CDR3 is 13 residues long. CDR3 nucleotide sequence: TGTGCCAGCAGTGAGGGCCTTATGGATACGCAGTATTTT. Its protein product is CASSEGLMDTQYF. The variable domain in full, completed from reference TRBV2 and TRBJ2-3, reads EPEVTQTPSHQVTQMGQEVILRCVPISNHLYFYWYRQILGQKVEFLVSFYNNEISEKSEIFDDQFSVERPDGSNFTLKIRSTKLEDSAMYFCASSEGLMDTQYFGPGTRLTVL.

This clonotype was counted a single time. V gene TRBV20-1 combines with J gene TRBJ1-5; D unclear. The germline gives CDR1 DFQATT, CDR2 SNEGSKA (reference sequence). CDR3 length: 14 residues. V was clipped by 0 bases and J by 8 bases, with 14 bases between them. DNA of the CDR3: TGCAGTGCTAGAGATCTCAGGTTAAGAGAGCCCCAGCATTTT. It is translated as CSARDLRLREPQHF.

This rearrangement joins TRBV7-2 to TRBJ2-1, with D possibly TRBD2 on 5 matching bases. Per germline, CDR1 SGHTA and CDR2 FQGNSA. This CDR3 has 16 residues. With 2 bases removed from V and 4 bases from J, the gap between germline ends came to 15 bases. CDR3 in amino acids: CASSLTVGSPYNEQFF. CDR3 bases: TGTGCCAGCAGCTTAACGGTTGGGAGCCCATACAATGAGCAGTTCTTC.

This rearrangement joins TRBV18 to TRBJ2-5; D ambiguous. Germline CDR1 reads KGHSH; CDR2 reads LQKENI. V was trimmed by 6 bases and J by 5 bases, leaving 22 bases between them. This CDR3 has 16 residues. CDR3 sequence reads: CASSLPDGSLRETQYF. Here the CDR3 DNA reads TGTGCCAGCTCTCTACCGGACGGGTCATTAAGGGAGACCCAGTACTTC.

The chain has TRBV29-1 and TRBJ1-2; TRBD1 aligns across 8 bases. In germline, CDR1 is SQVTM, CDR2 ANQGSEA. The CDR3 contains 16 residues. Unmatched junction bases numbered 10, after V lost 2 bases and J lost 2 bases. This chain's CDR3 is CSVEKSQGAPNYGYTF. CDR3 sequence (DNA): TGCAGCGTTGAAAAGTCTCAGGGGGCCCCCAACTATGGCTACACCTTC.

The chain employs TRBV30 and TRBJ1-2, with a possible D match to TRBD1 (5 bases). Looked up from germline, CDR1 is GTSNPN and CDR2 is SVGIG (reference sequence). The CDR3 spans 11 residues. V was pared by 4 bases and J by 4 bases, with 7 bases between. The CDR3 region has the DNA TGTGCCTGGATTGGGGGCTATGGCTACACCTTC. It specifies CAWIGGYGYTF.